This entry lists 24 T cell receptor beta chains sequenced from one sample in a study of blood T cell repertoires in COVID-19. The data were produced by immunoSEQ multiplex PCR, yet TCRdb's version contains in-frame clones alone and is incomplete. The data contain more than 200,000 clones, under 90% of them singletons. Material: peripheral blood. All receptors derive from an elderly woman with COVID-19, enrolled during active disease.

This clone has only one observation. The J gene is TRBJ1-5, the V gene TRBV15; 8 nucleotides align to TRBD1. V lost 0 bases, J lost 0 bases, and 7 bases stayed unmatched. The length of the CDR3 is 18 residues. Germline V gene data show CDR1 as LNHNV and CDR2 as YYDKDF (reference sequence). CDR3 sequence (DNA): TGTGCCACCAGCAGAGAGTTTTGGACAGGGAGTAGCAATCAGCCCCAGCATTTT. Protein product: CATSREFWTGSSNQPQHF.

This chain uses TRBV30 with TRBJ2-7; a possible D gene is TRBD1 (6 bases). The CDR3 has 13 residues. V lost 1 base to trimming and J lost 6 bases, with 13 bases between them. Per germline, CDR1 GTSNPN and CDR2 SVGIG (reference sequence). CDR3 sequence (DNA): TGTGCCTGGAGTGGAGGTACAGGGCTCGAGCAGTACTTC. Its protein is CAWSGGTGLEQYF.

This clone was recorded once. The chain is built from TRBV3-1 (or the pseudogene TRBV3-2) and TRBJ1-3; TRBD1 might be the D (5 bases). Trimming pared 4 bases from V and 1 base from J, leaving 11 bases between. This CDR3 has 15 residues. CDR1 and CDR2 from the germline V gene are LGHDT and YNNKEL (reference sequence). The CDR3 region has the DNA TGTGCCAGCAGCCCGCCAGGGAGGTCTGGAAACACCATATATTTT. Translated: CASSPPGRSGNTIYF.

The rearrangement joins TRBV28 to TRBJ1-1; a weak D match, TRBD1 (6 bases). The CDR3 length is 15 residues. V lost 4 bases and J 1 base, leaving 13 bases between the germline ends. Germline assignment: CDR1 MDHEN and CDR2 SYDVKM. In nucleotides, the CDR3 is TGTGCCAGCAGTTATACAGGGCGCAAGAACACTGAAGCTTTCTTT. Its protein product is CASSYTGRKNTEAFF.

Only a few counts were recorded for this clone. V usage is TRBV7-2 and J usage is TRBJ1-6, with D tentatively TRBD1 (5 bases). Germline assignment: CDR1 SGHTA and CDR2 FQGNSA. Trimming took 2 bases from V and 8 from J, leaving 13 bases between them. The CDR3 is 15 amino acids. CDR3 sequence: CASSLMEGSYSPLHF. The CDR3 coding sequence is TGTGCCAGCAGCTTAATGGAGGGGAGTTATTCACCCCTCCACTTT.

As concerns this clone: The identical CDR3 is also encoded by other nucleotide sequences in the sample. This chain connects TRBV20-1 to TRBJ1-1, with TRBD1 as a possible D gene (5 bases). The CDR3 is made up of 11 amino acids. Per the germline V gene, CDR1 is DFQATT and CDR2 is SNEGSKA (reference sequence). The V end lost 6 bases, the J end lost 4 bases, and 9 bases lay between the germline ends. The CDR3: CSAQGGTEAFF. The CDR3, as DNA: TGCAGTGCCCAGGGCGGCACTGAAGCTTTCTTT.

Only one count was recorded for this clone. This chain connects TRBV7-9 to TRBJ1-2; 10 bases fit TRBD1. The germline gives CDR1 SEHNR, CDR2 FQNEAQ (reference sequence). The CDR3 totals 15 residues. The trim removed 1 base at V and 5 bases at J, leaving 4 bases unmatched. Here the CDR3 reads CASSLERQGAYGYTF. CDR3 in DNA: TGTGCCAGCAGCTTAGAACGACAGGGGGCGTATGGCTACACCTTC.

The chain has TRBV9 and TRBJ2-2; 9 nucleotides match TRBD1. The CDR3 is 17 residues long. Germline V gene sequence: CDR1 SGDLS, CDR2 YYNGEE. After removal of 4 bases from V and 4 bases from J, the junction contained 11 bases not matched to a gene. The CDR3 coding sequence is TGTGCCAGCAGCACGGGGACAGGGACCTATGTCACCGGGGAGCTGTTTTTT. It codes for CASSTGTGTYVTGELFF.

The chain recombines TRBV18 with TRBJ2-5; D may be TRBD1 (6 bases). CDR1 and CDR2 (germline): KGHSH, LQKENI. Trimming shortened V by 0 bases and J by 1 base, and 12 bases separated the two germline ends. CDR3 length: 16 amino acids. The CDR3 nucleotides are TGTGCCAGCTCACCACCGGCAGGGGCCCGCCAAGAGACCCAGTACTTC. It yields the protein CASSPPAGARQETQYF.

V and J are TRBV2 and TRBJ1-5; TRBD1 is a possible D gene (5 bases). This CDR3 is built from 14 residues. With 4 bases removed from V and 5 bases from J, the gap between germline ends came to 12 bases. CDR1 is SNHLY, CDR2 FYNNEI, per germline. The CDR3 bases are TGTGCCAGCAGTGGGTCAAGGACATATCAGCCCCAGCATTTT. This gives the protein CASSGSRTYQPQHF.

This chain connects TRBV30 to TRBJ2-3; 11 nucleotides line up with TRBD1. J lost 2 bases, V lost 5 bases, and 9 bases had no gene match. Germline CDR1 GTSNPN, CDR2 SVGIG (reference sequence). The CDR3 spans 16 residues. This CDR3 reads CAWGTGGFGDTDTQYF. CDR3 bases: TGTGCCTGGGGGACAGGGGGTTTCGGTGACACAGATACGCAGTATTTT.

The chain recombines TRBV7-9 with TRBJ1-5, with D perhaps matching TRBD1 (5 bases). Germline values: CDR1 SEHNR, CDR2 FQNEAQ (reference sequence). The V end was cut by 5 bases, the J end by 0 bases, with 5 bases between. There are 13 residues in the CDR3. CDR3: CASSDSSNQPQHF. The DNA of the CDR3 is TGTGCCAGCAGCGACAGTAGCAATCAGCCCCAGCATTTT. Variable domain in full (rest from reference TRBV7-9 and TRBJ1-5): DTGVSQNPRHKITKRGQNVTFRCDPISEHNRLYWYRQTLGQGPEFLTYFQNEAQLEKSRLLSDRFSAERPKGSFSTLEIQRTEQGDSAMYLCASSDSSNQPQHFGDGTRLSIL.

CDR3 nucleotide sequence: TGTGCCAGCGCCCCAGGGTCCCTCGTACAGGAGTACTTC. This translates into CASAPGSLVQEYF. The chain couples TRBV11-2 to TRBJ2-7; a weak D match, TRBD1 (5 bases). The CDR3 is made up of 13 amino acids. Trimming stripped 8 bases from V and 11 bases from J, with 22 bases between. The germline gives CDR1 SGHAT, CDR2 FQNNGV.

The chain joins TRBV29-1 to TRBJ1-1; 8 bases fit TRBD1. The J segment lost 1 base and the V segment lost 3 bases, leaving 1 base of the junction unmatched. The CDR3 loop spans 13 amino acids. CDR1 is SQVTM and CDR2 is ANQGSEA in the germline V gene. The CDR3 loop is CSVDGQGNTEAFF. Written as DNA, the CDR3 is TGCAGCGTTGATGGACAGGGGAACACTGAAGCTTTCTTT.

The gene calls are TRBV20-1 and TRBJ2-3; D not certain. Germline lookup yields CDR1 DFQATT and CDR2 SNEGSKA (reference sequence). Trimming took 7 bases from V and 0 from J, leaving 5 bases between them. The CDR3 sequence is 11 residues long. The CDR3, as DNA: TGCAGTGATCAGAGCACAGATACGCAGTATTTT. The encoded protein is CSDQSTDTQYF.

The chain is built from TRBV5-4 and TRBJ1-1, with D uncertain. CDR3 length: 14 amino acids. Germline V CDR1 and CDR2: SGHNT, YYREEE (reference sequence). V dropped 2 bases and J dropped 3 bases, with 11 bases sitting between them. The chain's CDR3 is CASSFGGEDTEAFF. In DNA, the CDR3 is TGTGCCAGCAGCTTTGGTGGGGAGGACACTGAAGCTTTCTTT. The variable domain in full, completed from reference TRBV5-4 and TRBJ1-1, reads ETGVTQSPTHLIKTRGQQVTLRCSSQSGHNTVSWYQQALGQGPQFIFQYYREEENGRGNFPPRFSGLQFPNYSSELNVNALELDDSALYLCASSFGGEDTEAFFGQGTRLTVV.

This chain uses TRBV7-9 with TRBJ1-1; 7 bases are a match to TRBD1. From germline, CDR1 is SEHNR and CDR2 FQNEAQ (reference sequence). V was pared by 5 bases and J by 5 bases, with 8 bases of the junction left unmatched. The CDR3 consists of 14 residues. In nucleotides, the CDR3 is TGTGCCAGCAGCGGGCAGGGGGGTACGACTGAAGCTTTCTTT. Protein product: CASSGQGGTTEAFF.

In nucleotides, the CDR3 is TGTGCCAGCAGTCAAGAGAGCGGGGGGGCTATTGAGCAGTTCTTC. This codes for CASSQESGGAIEQFF. The V and J genes are TRBV28 and TRBJ2-1; 10 bases align to TRBD2. Germline values: CDR1 MDHEN, CDR2 SYDVKM. The CDR3 extends over 15 amino acids. Trimming at V came to 5 bases and at J to 9 bases, leaving 10 bases not matched to a gene.

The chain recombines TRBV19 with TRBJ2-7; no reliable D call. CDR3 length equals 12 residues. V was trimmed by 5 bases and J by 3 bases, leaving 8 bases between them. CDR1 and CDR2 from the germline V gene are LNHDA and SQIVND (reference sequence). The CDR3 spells CASSLNDYEQYV. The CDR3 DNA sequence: TGTGCCAGTAGTCTAAACGACTACGAGCAGTACGTC.

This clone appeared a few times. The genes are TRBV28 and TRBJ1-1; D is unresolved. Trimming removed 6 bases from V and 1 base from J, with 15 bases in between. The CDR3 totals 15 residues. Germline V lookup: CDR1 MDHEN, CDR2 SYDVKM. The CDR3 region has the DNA TGTGCCAGCAGCCCTCCGCGGGGTTCGAACACTGAAGCTTTCTTT. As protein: CASSPPRGSNTEAFF.

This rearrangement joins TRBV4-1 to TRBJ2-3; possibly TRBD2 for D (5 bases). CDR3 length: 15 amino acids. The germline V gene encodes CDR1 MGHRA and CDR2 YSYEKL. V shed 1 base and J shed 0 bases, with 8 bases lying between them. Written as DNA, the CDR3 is TGCGCCAGCAGCCAAGGAGGGCTTAGCACAGATACGCAGTATTTT. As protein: CASSQGGLSTDTQYF.

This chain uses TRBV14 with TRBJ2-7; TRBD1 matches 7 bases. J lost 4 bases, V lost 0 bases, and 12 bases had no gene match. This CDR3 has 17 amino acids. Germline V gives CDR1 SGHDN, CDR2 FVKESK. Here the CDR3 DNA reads TGTGCCAGCAGCCAAGAATGTCGAAGACAGGGAAGTTACGAGCAGTACGTC. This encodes CASSQECRRQGSYEQYV.

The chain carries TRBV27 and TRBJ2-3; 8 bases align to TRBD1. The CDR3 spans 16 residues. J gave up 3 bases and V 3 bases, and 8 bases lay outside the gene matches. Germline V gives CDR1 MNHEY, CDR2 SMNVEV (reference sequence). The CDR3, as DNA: TGTGCCAGCAGTTTCGGACAGGGTGTAAGGACAGATACGCAGTATTTT. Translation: CASSFGQGVRTDTQYF.

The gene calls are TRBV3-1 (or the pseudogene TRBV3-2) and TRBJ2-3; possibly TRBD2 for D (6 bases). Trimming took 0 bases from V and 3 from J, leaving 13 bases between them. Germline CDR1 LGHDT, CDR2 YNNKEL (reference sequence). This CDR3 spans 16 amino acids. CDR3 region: CASSQDGGGLTDTQYF. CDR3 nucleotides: TGTGCCAGCAGCCAAGATGGGGGAGGTTTGACAGATACGCAGTATTTT.